This TCR beta chain was found in a study of shared clonotypes between healthy human individuals. Across the study: Plates per donor: three CD4 naive, three CD4 memory, two CD8 naive, one CD8 memory. The study, taken as a whole, reports: About 5% was the fraction of naive CD4 clonotypes found shared across several donors.

Per the germline V gene, CDR1 is MNHEY and CDR2 is SMNVEV (reference sequence). This CDR3 contains 14 residues. V shed 5 bases, J shed 7 bases, and the junction held 6 bases outside the gene matches. Remarks on this clone: Its antigen is unknown.

Sequencing used immunoSEQ multiplex PCR; TCRdb keeps in-frame clones, though not all of them. The sample holds about 690,000 clones, around 91% seen once. The genes are TRBV27 and TRBJ1-4; 8 bases align to TRBD1. This clonotype was obtained from a man in his late teens or twenties in good health. Some clones in this sample may be carry-over from other donors' samples. Sequencing was performed on memory CD8+ T cells from PBMCs. Noted subset: CD45RO+ cells pooled with CCR7-negative TemRA cells. The CDR3 spells CASSPRGLGEKLFF. The DNA for the CDR3 is TGTGCCAGCAGTCCCAGGGGGCTCGGTGAAAAACTGTTTTTT.